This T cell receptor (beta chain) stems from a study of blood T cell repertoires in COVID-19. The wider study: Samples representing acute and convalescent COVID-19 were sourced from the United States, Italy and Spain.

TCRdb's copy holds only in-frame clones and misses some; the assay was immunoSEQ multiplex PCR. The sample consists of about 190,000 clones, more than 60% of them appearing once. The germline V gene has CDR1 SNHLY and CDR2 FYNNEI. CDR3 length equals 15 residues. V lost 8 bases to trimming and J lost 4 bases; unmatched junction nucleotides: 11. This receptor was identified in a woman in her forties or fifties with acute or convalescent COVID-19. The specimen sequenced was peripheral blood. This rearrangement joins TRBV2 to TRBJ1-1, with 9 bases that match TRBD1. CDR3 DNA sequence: TGTGCCAGCGGGCCCCCGGGACAGGGAGGCACTGAAGCTTTCTTT. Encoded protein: CASGPPGQGGTEAFF.